This T cell receptor beta chain originates from a study of blood T cells in healthy people across ages. Notes on this clonotype: The antigen is not known.

V was shortened by 8 bases and J by 3 bases, with 20 bases between the two germline ends. This CDR3 region has 15 residues. The germline CDR1 and CDR2 sequences are SGHRS and YFSETQ. Combining a sample-barcoded 5' primer with a J-beta primer mix, a second PCR ran for about 6 to 11 cycles. Each of the cDNA molecules was tagged by a template-switch adaptor with 12 random nucleotides. In TCRdb, the 5' RACE reads were re-called with MiXCR into one record per CDR3 protein. Of about 830,000 distinct CDR3 sequences in the sample, under 80% were seen once. General study points: Age showed a roughly linear inverse relationship with TCR beta diversity per million T cells. Unknown CMV status may confound age-related changes in expanded clones.

Total RNA extracted from each sample amounted to at least 5 micrograms. The clonotype comes from a man aged 25-40 years in good health. Material: blood. The rearrangement joins TRBV5-1 to TRBJ1-2; the D gene is possibly TRBD1 (6 bases). This CDR3 is CARPIPGEGDYGYTF. In DNA form, the CDR3 reads TGCGCCAGGCCCATTCCAGGGGAAGGTGACTATGGCTACACCTTC.